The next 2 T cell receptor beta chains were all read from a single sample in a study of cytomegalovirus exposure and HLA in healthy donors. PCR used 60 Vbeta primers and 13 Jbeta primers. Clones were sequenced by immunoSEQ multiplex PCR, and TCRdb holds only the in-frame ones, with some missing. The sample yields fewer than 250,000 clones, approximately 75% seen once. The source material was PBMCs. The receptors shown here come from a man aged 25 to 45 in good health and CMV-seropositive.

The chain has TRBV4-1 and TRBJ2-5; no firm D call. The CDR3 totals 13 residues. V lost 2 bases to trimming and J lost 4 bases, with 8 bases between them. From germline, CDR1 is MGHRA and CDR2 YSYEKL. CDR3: CASSQTTLETQYF. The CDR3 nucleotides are TGCGCCAGCAGCCAAACCACTTTAGAGACCCAGTACTTC.

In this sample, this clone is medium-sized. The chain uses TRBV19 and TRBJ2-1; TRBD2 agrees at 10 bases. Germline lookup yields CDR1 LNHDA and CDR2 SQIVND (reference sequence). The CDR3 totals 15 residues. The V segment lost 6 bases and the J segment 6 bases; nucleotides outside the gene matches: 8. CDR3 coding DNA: TGTGCCAGTAGCCTAACTAGCGGGGACTTCAATGAGCAGTTCTTC. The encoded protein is CASSLTSGDFNEQFF.